The 26 T cell receptor beta chains below all came from one sample that was sequenced in a study of blood T cell repertoires in COVID-19. TCRdb's copy holds only in-frame clones and misses some; the assay was immunoSEQ multiplex PCR. The sample records 150,000 to 200,000 clones, 80% to 95% being singletons. Sequenced sample: peripheral blood. These receptors came from a man between 50 and 59 years old with acute or convalescent COVID-19.

V is TRBV10-1 and J is TRBJ2-1; tentatively, D is TRBD1 (6 bases). V shed 3 bases and J shed 12 bases, with 12 bases lying between them. This CDR3 has 12 residues. Germline assignment: CDR1 WNHNN and CDR2 SYGVQD (reference sequence). As DNA, the CDR3 is TGCGCCAGCAGTGAAGATGGGACAAGGCAGTTCTTC. Amino acid sequence: CASSEDGTRQFF.

The chain couples TRBV27 to TRBJ1-6, with no clear D. Germline-derived CDR1 and CDR2 are MNHEY and SMNVEV (reference sequence). The V end was cut by 6 bases, the J end by 11 bases, with 11 bases between. CDR3 length: 12 amino acids. The CDR3 is CASRKREAPLHF. The CDR3 bases are TGTGCCAGCAGGAAGAGGGAGGCACCCCTCCACTTT.

Only one count was recorded for this clone. This chain connects TRBV5-4 to TRBJ2-7; TRBD2 matches at 9 bases. CDR3 length equals 15 residues. From germline, CDR1 is SGHNT and CDR2 YYREEE (reference sequence). The trim removed 4 bases at V and 7 bases at J, leaving 12 bases unmatched. The CDR3 region is CASSISGSGLGEQYF. CDR3 coding DNA: TGTGCCAGCAGCATTAGCGGGAGTGGTCTTGGTGAGCAGTACTTC.

The V call is TRBV28, the J call TRBJ2-5, with D possibly being TRBD2 (5 bases). This CDR3 comprises 14 residues. The V end lost 1 base, the J end lost 6 bases, and 12 bases lay between the germline ends. Germline CDR1 reads MDHEN; CDR2 reads SYDVKM. CDR3 in DNA: TGTGCCAGCAGTTTATCAACCAGAGGGCAGACCCAGTACTTC. Its translation is CASSLSTRGQTQYF. Full variable domain (remainder filled in from reference TRBV28 and TRBJ2-5): DVKVTQSSRYLVKRTGEKVFLECVQDMDHENMFWYRQDPGLGLRLIYFSYDVKMKEKGDIPEGYSVSREKKERFSLILESASTNQTSMYLCASSLSTRGQTQYFGPGTRLLVL.

This chain uses TRBV12-3 or TRBV12-4 with TRBJ1-2; weak D call: TRBD1 (5 bases). CDR3 length: 12 amino acids. V was clipped by 1 base and J by 11 bases, with 11 bases between them. The CDR3 sequence: CASSLVPGDYTF. DNA of the CDR3: TGTGCCAGCAGTTTAGTCCCGGGGGATTACACCTTC.

This chain joins TRBV6-5 and TRBJ2-2; TRBD1 agrees at 11 bases. The V gene's germline CDR1 is MNHEY and CDR2 SVGAGI. J gave up 4 bases and V 2 bases, and 0 bases lay outside the gene matches. This CDR3 has 15 residues. The CDR3: CASSYGTGGTGELFF. CDR3 nucleotides: TGTGCCAGCAGTTACGGGACAGGGGGCACCGGGGAGCTGTTTTTT.

This clone was seen a single time. The chain recombines TRBV6-6 with TRBJ1-5; D is ambiguous. The CDR3 spans 16 residues. Between the trimmed V and J ends, which lost 7 bases and 5 bases, there was a span of 21 bases. Germline V CDR1 and CDR2: MNHNY, SVGAGI (reference sequence). CDR3 DNA sequence: TGTGCCAGCACCCTCTCTAGGGCTAACGGGGATCAGCCCCAGCATTTT. Translation gives CASTLSRANGDQPQHF.

This clone appeared a few times. CDR3 residues: CASHPIDSNQPQHF. The CDR3 DNA is TGTGCCAGTCACCCCATAGATAGCAATCAGCCCCAGCATTTT. The J gene is TRBJ1-5, the V gene TRBV6-6; the D is unclear. Trimming left V 9 bases short and J 0 bases short, with 12 bases between. Germline loops: CDR1 MNHNY, CDR2 SVGAGI (reference sequence). The CDR3 is 14 residues long.

The J gene is TRBJ2-5, the V gene TRBV4-2; no definite D call. The CDR3 loop spans 13 amino acids. Trimming took off 0 bases at V and 5 bases at J, with 7 bases between the two ends. The germline V gene has CDR1 LGHNA and CDR2 YNFKEQ. CDR3 residues: CASSQEATETQYF. DNA for the CDR3: TGTGCCAGCAGCCAAGAGGCCACGGAGACCCAGTACTTC.

V usage is TRBV7-9 and J usage is TRBJ2-1; 10 positions agree with TRBD2. Germline lookup yields CDR1 SEHNR and CDR2 FQNEAQ (reference sequence). This CDR3 contains 16 residues. V lost 7 bases, J lost 4 bases, and 10 bases stayed unmatched. The CDR3 nucleotides are TGTGCCAGCAACCTTTTGACTAGCGGGCCATACAATGAGCAGTTCTTC. Translation: CASNLLTSGPYNEQFF.

In this sample, this clone turned up once. V gene TRBV28 combines with J gene TRBJ2-1; D may be TRBD1 (6 bases). The germline CDR1 and CDR2 sequences are MDHEN and SYDVKM. V lost 3 bases to trimming and J lost 6 bases, with 9 bases between them. This CDR3 is 13 amino acids long. The CDR3, as DNA: TGTGCCAGCAGTTTCAGGGGAATCAATGAGCAGTTCTTC. Residues: CASSFRGINEQFF.

The chain uses TRBV6-5 and TRBJ1-5; 7 bases map to TRBD1. This CDR3 is built from 15 residues. V trimming: 6 bases; J trimming: 2 bases; junction bases outside the gene matches: 7. Germline assignment: CDR1 MNHEY and CDR2 SVGAGI. The CDR3, as DNA: TGTGCCAGCAGAGTGAGGGGGCACGGCAATCAGCCCCAGCATTTT. This encodes CASRVRGHGNQPQHF.

This chain joins TRBV18 and TRBJ2-3, with a weak D call TRBD1 (6 bases). Germline CDR1 is KGHSH and CDR2 is LQKENI. Trimming stripped 3 bases from V and 2 bases from J, with 9 bases between. The CDR3 sequence is 14 residues long. CDR3 region: CASSPAGVTDTQYF. CDR3 nucleotides: TGTGCCAGCTCACCGGCAGGGGTCACAGATACGCAGTATTTT.

This chain joins TRBV7-3 and TRBJ2-1, with TRBD2 as a possible D gene (6 bases). The CDR3 spans 12 residues. Germline CDR1 and CDR2: SGHTA and FQGTGA. Trimming cost V 4 bases and J 7 bases, with 8 bases left between them. CDR3 nucleotide sequence: TGTGCCAGCAGCTCAAGCGGGAATGAGCAGTTCTTC. Its protein product is CASSSSGNEQFF.

In DNA, the CDR3 is TGTGCCAGCAGCTTAGGGACTAGCGCCACAGATACGCAGTATTTT. It yields the protein CASSLGTSATDTQYF. The V gene is TRBV7-2, the J gene TRBJ2-3, with 9 bases matching TRBD2. V lost 1 base and J lost 2; bases outside the gene matches: 1. CDR1 is SGHTA and CDR2 is FQGNSA in the germline V gene. The CDR3 is 15 amino acids.

The chain has TRBV7-9 and TRBJ2-2, with D perhaps TRBD1 (6 bases). CDR1 SEHNR and CDR2 FQNEAQ come from the germline V gene (reference sequence). Trimming removed 1 base at V and 6 bases at J, with 9 bases between. The CDR3 is 14 residues long. CDR3 residues: CASSLGTEAGELFF. CDR3 nucleotide sequence: TGTGCCAGCAGCTTAGGGACAGAGGCCGGGGAGCTGTTTTTT.

The rearrangement joins TRBV19 to TRBJ1-1, with D uncertain. The length of the CDR3 is 13 residues. V lost 5 bases and J 0 bases, leaving 7 bases between the germline ends. Germline-derived CDR1 and CDR2 are LNHDA and SQIVND (reference sequence). The CDR3 nucleotides read TGTGCCAGTAGTTTAGTTATGAACACTGAAGCTTTCTTT. Amino acids: CASSLVMNTEAFF.

This clone was recorded once. Here the CDR3 reads CASSRQGWELFF. The CDR3 DNA reads as TGTGCCAGTAGTAGACAGGGGTGGGAGCTGTTTTTT. The chain combines TRBV19 with TRBJ2-2; 8 bases agree with TRBD1. In germline, CDR1 is LNHDA, CDR2 SQIVND (reference sequence). The length of the CDR3 is 12 residues. The V gene end was trimmed by 4 bases and the J gene end by 9 bases; junction bases not matched to a gene: 1. The full variable domain, in which reference TRBV19 and TRBJ2-2 provide the parts outside the CDR3, is DGGITQSPKYLFRKEGQNVTLSCEQNLNHDAMYWYRQDPGQGLRLIYYSQIVNDFQKGDIAEGYSVSREKKESFPLTVTSAQKNPTAFYLCASSRQGWELFFGEGSRLTVL.

There are a few counts of this clone. This chain joins TRBV28 and TRBJ1-2, with D perhaps TRBD1 (6 bases). The CDR3 is 16 amino acids. The ends were cut back, 5 bases at V and 4 bases at J, with 20 bases in the middle. The germline V gene has CDR1 MDHEN and CDR2 SYDVKM. CDR3 residues: CASSPVLRGFSYGYTF. CDR3 in DNA: TGTGCCAGCAGTCCAGTGCTCAGGGGATTCTCCTATGGCTACACCTTC.

CDR3 in DNA: TGTGCCACCAGCAGAGATCATTGGGGGCCGGACGAGCAGTTCTTC. It translates to CATSRDHWGPDEQFF. This rearrangement joins TRBV15 to TRBJ2-1, with D possibly TRBD1 on 6 matching bases. Trimming took 0 bases from V and 10 from J, leaving 16 bases between them. This CDR3 has 15 residues. Germline V gene data show CDR1 as LNHNV and CDR2 as YYDKDF (reference sequence).

V is TRBV10-3 and J is TRBJ2-2; D gene uncertain. The V end was cut by 2 bases, the J end by 0 bases, with 7 bases between. From germline, CDR1 is ENHRY and CDR2 SYGVKD. The CDR3 runs to 15 residues. The CDR3: CAISEQAPNTGELFF. The CDR3 DNA follows: TGTGCCATCAGTGAGCAGGCCCCGAACACCGGGGAGCTGTTTTTT.

This clone has just one count. V gene TRBV3-1 (or the pseudogene TRBV3-2) combines with J gene TRBJ1-5, with 9 bases aligning to TRBD1. Germline V lookup: CDR1 LGHDT, CDR2 YNNKEL (reference sequence). The length of the CDR3 is 15 residues. Trimming removed 6 bases from V and 4 bases from J; junction bases left unmatched: 7. The CDR3 region is CASSYGQGSNQPQHF. As DNA, the CDR3 is TGTGCCAGCAGTTATGGACAGGGGTCGAATCAGCCCCAGCATTTT.

Here the CDR3 DNA reads TGTGCCAGCAGCCCAGACAGGTTGGAAGCTAACTATGGCTACACCTTC. Residues: CASSPDRLEANYGYTF. The chain links TRBV28 to TRBJ1-2; tentative D call: TRBD1 (6 bases). Trimming shortened V by 6 bases and J by 0 bases, and 17 bases separated the two germline ends. CDR3 length: 16 amino acids. Germline loops: CDR1 MDHEN, CDR2 SYDVKM.

The chain recombines TRBV27 with TRBJ1-2; no reliable D call. The CDR3 covers 13 residues. The V gene's germline CDR1 is MNHEY and CDR2 SMNVEV (reference sequence). Trimming removed 2 bases at V and 2 bases at J, with 6 bases between. This chain's CDR3 is CASSLTENYGYTF. The CDR3 DNA reads TGTGCCAGCAGTTTAACAGAGAACTATGGCTACACCTTC.

The J gene is TRBJ1-2, the V gene TRBV7-3; no clear D gene. The length of the CDR3 is 15 residues. Deletions cut 5 bases from V and 5 bases from J, with 18 bases between. CDR1 SGHTA and CDR2 FQGTGA come from the germline V gene. CDR3 nucleotides: TGTGCCAGCAGCCGGAGGGCAGGCGAACCTTATGGCTACACCTTC. Translation gives CASSRRAGEPYGYTF.

The chain combines TRBV27 with TRBJ1-5; D possibly corresponds to TRBD1 (6 bases). The V end was cut by 4 bases, the J end by 7 bases, with 17 bases between. The CDR3 totals 15 residues. Germline V lookup: CDR1 MNHEY, CDR2 SMNVEV (reference sequence). CDR3 loop: CASSSSPTGEQPQHF. CDR3 nucleotide sequence: TGTGCCAGCAGTTCTTCCCCGACAGGCGAACAGCCCCAGCATTTT.